The 12 T cell receptor beta chains below were found in one sample sequenced in a study of CD8+ T cells in alopecia areata. As for treatment: oral pan-JAK inhibitor, 5-10 mg twice daily. RNA extraction and reverse transcription yielded cDNA as sequencing template. Some clones are missing from TCRdb's copy, which holds only in-frame ones; the method was immunoSEQ multiplex PCR. The sample includes around 200,000 clones, roughly three fifths seen only once; the top ten take less than 0.8%. The input for sequencing was CD4+ T cells sorted from blood, taken at week 4, from a patient treated with tofacitinib. These receptors were obtained from a human donor with alopecia areata.

V gene TRBV7-2 combines with J gene TRBJ2-5; D may be TRBD2 (6 bases). Germline loops: CDR1 SGHTA, CDR2 FQGNSA. V lost 5 bases to trimming and J lost 1 base, with 14 bases between them. The length of the CDR3 is 15 residues. The CDR3 region has the DNA TGTGCCAGCAGCCCCGCCGGAGGGCTCCAAGAGACCCAGTACTTC. This sequence encodes CASSPAGGLQETQYF.

This clone was observed a single time. The chain couples TRBV28 to TRBJ1-1; maybe TRBD1 (5 bases). Germline CDR1 is MDHEN and CDR2 is SYDVKM. The CDR3 contains 13 residues. V shed 5 bases and J shed 11 bases, with 18 bases lying between them. This chain's CDR3 is CASSPLANQGAFF. CDR3 sequence (DNA): TGTGCCAGCAGTCCCTTAGCCAACCAGGGCGCTTTCTTT.

This clone was seen a handful of times. Distinct nucleotide sequences in the sample also encode this CDR3. J is TRBJ2-7 and V is TRBV29-1; D gene uncertain. Germline V gene sequence: CDR1 SQVTM, CDR2 ANQGSEA. The CDR3 covers 11 residues. Trimming cost V 6 bases and J 4 bases, with 10 bases left between them. CDR3 bases: TGCAGCGTGCGCAGAGAATACGAGCAGTACTTC. It translates to CSVRREYEQYF.

This clone was found a few times. This chain links TRBV6-5 with TRBJ2-1; a weak D match, TRBD2 (6 bases). Trimming took 6 bases from V and 8 from J, leaving 17 bases between them. This CDR3 has 14 amino acids. Germline-derived CDR1 and CDR2 are MNHEY and SVGAGI. CDR3 region: CASSATRDSYEQFF. The CDR3 DNA sequence: TGTGCCAGCAGCGCGACTAGGGATTCGTATGAGCAGTTCTTC.

The chain combines TRBV5-6 with TRBJ2-5; D is ambiguous. There are 14 residues in the CDR3. The V end was cut by 2 bases, the J end by 2 bases, with 10 bases between. Germline-derived CDR1 and CDR2 are SGHDT and YYEEEE. The CDR3 DNA is TGTGCCAGCAGCTTAGGCACCAGACAAGAGACCCAGTACTTC. Encoded protein: CASSLGTRQETQYF.

Only a few counts were recorded for this clone. This sequence joins TRBV7-2 and TRBJ2-1, with a tentative D call TRBD2 (5 bases). Germline V lookup: CDR1 SGHTA, CDR2 FQGNSA. This CDR3 is built from 13 residues. V shed 8 bases and J shed 8 bases, with 16 bases lying between them. The CDR3 DNA follows: TGTGCCAGCGCGAGAGGGAGAGGCGATGAGCAGTTCTTC. This gives the protein CASARGRGDEQFF.

V and J are TRBV29-1 and TRBJ1-1, with D possibly matching TRBD1 (5 bases). CDR1 is SQVTM, CDR2 ANQGSEA, per germline. This CDR3 contains 14 residues. The V end lost 0 bases, the J end lost 1 base, and 9 bases lay between the germline ends. CDR3 sequence reads: CSVEDGGWNTEAFF. In DNA form, the CDR3 reads TGCAGCGTTGAAGATGGGGGGTGGAACACTGAAGCTTTCTTT.

The chain couples TRBV25-1 to TRBJ1-3, with TRBD1 as a possible D gene (5 bases). V lost 3 bases and J 4 bases, leaving 13 bases between the germline ends. Germline CDR1 MGHDK, CDR2 SYGVNS. This CDR3 region has 15 residues. The CDR3 bases are TGTGCCAGCAGTGACCTCAGGGCGAAAGGAAACACCATATATTTT. Residues: CASSDLRAKGNTIYF.

The CDR3: CSVDSGIRSGELFF. The CDR3 DNA follows: TGCAGCGTTGATTCCGGGATTCGCTCCGGGGAGCTGTTTTTT. V is TRBV29-1 and J is TRBJ2-2, with D maybe TRBD2 (5 bases). This CDR3 comprises 14 residues. The V gene lost 3 bases and the J gene lost 6 bases, with 14 bases spanning the gap. From germline, CDR1 is SQVTM and CDR2 ANQGSEA.

The rearrangement joins TRBV15 to TRBJ1-2; D is unresolved. The CDR3 consists of 12 residues. Germline CDR1 is LNHNV and CDR2 is YYDKDF (reference sequence). The V and J ends lost 0 bases and 4 bases respectively, with 3 bases between them. The chain's CDR3 is CATSRDGYGYTF. DNA of the CDR3: TGTGCCACCAGCAGAGATGGCTATGGCTACACCTTC.

This chain connects TRBV5-1 to TRBJ2-7; D is possibly TRBD1 or TRBD2 (5 bases each). In germline, CDR1 is SGHRS, CDR2 YFSETQ. This CDR3 region has 13 residues. V was pared by 0 bases and J by 7 bases, with 11 bases between. CDR3 DNA: TGCGCCAGCAGCTTGGGAAGGGGAGATGAGCAGTACTTC. This translates into CASSLGRGDEQYF.

This clone was observed a few times. The chain is built from TRBV7-2 and TRBJ1-2; D uncertain. The V end lost 1 base, the J end lost 3 bases, and 9 bases lay between the germline ends. CDR3 size: 14 residues. The germline V gene encodes CDR1 SGHTA and CDR2 FQGNSA. The CDR3 nucleotides read TGTGCCAGCAGCTTAGATGCCCTGCACTATGGCTACACCTTC. Translating it yields CASSLDALHYGYTF. The full variable domain, its missing parts supplied by reference TRBV7-2 and TRBJ1-2, is GAGVSQSPSNKVTEKGKDVELRCDPISGHTALYWYRQSLGQGLEFLIYFQGNSAPDKSGLPSDRFSAERTGGSVSTLTIQRTQQEDSAVYLCASSLDALHYGYTFGSGTRLTVV.